The clone carrying this T cell receptor (beta chain) was seen only once. Using its own MiXCR run on the 5' RACE reads, TCRdb lists one record per CDR3 protein. This sample carries fewer than 900,000 distinct CDR3 sequences, about 18% of them seen once, and the ten largest clones take under 15%. The data originate from a study of identical twins. The CDR3 totals 15 residues. Germline values: CDR1 KGHSH, CDR2 LQKENI. Deletions cut 3 bases from V and 8 bases from J, with 17 bases between. These data were also reused for a study on T cells expressing NK-cell markers.

The rearrangement uses TRBV18 and TRBJ2-1; D possibly corresponds to TRBD1 (7 bases). Sequencing was carried out using PBMCs. The clonotype was recovered from a woman aged 18-35 years in good health. CDR3 nucleotide sequence: TGTGCCAGCTCACCCATGATTACAGGGGAGGATGAGCAGTTCTTC. The encoded protein is CASSPMITGEDEQFF.